What follows describes a single T cell receptor beta chain. This specimen comes from a study of blood T cell repertoires in COVID-19. Study-level information: Samples came from the United States, Italy and Spain, spanning acute and convalescent COVID-19. T cells, B-cell-depleted T cells, or PBMCs supplied cDNA or gDNA.

In the authors' methods: The assay estimated nucleated cells by amplifying reference gene primers. Using immunoSEQ multiplex PCR, the repertoire was profiled, and TCRdb retains in-frame clones only, with some absent. V, J and clone size were drawn from that table, and D and trimming were deduced from the DNA. The sample contains fewer than 700,000 clones, around 90% of which appear only once. There are 13 residues in the CDR3. CDR1 MNHEY and CDR2 SVGAGI come from the germline V gene. With 7 bases removed from V and 8 bases from J, the gap between germline ends came to 14 bases. The sequencing sample was made of peripheral blood. The genes are TRBV6-5 and TRBJ1-4; D remains ambiguous. The source of this sequence is a woman aged 50 to 60 with COVID-19, enrolled during active disease. The CDR3 DNA is TGTGCCAGCACCCCGGGATCAGGCGAAAAACTGTTTTTT. Its translation is CASTPGSGEKLFF.